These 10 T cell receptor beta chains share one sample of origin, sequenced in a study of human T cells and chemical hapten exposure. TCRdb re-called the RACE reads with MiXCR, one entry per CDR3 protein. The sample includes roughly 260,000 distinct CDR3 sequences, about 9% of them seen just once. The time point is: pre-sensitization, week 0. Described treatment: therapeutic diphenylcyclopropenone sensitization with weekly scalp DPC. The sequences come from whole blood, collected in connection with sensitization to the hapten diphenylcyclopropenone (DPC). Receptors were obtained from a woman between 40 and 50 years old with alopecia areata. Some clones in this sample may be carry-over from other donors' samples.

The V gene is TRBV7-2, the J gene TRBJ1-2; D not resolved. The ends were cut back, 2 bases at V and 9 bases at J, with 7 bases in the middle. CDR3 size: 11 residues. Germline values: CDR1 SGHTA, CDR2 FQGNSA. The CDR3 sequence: CASSLSMRYTF. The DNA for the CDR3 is TGTGCCAGCAGCTTATCCATGCGCTACACCTTC.

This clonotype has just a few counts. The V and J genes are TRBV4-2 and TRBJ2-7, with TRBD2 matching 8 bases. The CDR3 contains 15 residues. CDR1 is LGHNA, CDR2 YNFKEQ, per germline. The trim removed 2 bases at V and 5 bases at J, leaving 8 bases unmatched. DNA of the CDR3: TGTGCCAGCAGCCAATTCGGGGCGGGAGGCGACGAGCAGTACTTC. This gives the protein CASSQFGAGGDEQYF.

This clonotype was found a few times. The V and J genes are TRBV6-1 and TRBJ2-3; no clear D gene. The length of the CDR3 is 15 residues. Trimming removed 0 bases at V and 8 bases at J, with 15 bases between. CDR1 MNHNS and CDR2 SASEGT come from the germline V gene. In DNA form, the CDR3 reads TGTGCCAGCAGTGAAGCGGATTTGGGCTCTGGTACGCAGTATTTT. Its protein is CASSEADLGSGTQYF.

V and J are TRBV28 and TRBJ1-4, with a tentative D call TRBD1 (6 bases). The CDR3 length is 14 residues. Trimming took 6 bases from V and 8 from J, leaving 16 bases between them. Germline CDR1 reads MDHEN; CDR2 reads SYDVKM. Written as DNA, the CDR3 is TGTGCCAGCAGGGTTGGGGGCCAAGTAGAAAAACTGTTTTTT. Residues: CASRVGGQVEKLFF.

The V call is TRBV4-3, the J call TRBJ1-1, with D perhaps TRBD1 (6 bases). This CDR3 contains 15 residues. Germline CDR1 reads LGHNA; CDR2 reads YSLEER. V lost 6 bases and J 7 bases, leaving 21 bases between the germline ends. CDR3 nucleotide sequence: TGCGCCAGCAGGAGGGTATACGACAGGACCGATGAAGCTTTCTTT. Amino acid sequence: CASRRVYDRTDEAFF.

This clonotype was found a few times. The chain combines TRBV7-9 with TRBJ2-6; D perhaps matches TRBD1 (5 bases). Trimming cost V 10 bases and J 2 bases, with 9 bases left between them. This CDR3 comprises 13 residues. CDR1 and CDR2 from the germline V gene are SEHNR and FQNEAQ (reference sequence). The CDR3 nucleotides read TGTGCCAAAATAGGGGCTGGGGCCAACGTCCTGACTTTC. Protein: CAKIGAGANVLTF.

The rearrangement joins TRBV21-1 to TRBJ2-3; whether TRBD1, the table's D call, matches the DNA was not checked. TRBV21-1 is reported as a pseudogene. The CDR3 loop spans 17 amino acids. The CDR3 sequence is CASSTDRDRDPTDTQYF. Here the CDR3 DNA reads TGTGCCAGCAGCACAGACCGGGACAGGGACCCCACAGATACGCAGTATTTT.

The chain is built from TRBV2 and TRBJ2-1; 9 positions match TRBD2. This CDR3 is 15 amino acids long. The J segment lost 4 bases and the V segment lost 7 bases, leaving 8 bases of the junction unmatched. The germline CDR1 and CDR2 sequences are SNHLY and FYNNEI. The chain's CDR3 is CASKTLAGTYNEQFF. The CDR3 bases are TGTGCCAGCAAGACCCTAGCGGGGACTTACAATGAGCAGTTCTTC.

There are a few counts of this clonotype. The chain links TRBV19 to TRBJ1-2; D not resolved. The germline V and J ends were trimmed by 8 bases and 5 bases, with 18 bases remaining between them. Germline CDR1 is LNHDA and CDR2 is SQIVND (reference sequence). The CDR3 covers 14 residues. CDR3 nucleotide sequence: TGTGCCAGTTCCCGTGGAGCAGCGGATTATGGCTACACCTTC. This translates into CASSRGAADYGYTF.

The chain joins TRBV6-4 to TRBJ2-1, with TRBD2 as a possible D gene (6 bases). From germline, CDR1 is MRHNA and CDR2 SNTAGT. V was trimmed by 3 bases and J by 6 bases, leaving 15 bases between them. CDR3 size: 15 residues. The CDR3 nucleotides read TGTGCCAGCAGTGAGAGGAACTCCGGGGGCAATGAGCAGTTCTTC. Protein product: CASSERNSGGNEQFF.